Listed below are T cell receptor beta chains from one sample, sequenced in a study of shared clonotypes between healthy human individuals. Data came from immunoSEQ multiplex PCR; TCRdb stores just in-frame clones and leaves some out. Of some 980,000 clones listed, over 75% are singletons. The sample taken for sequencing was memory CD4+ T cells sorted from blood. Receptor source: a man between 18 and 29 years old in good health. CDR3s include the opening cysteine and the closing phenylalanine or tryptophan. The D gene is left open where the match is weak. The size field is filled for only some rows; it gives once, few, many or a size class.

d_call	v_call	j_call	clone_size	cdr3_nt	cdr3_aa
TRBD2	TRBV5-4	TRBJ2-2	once	TGTGCCAGCAGACCGGGACTAGCGAACACCGGGGAGCTGTTTTTT	CASRPGLANTGELFF
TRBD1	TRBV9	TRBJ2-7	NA	TGTGCCAGCAGCTCGGACAGGGCCGAGCAGTACTTC	CASSSDRAEQYF
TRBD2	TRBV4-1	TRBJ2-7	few	TGCGCCAGCAGCCAAGAGGCCCTAGCGGGAGCTTACGAGCAGTACTTC	CASSQEALAGAYEQYF
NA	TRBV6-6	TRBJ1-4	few	TGTGCCAGCAGGGAGTTAACAGGGCCGGAAAAACTGTTTTTT	CASRELTGPEKLFF
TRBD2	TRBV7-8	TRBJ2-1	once	TGTGCCAGCAGCTTTTTAGCGGGAGTCGGCAATGAGCAGTTCTTC	CASSFLAGVGNEQFF
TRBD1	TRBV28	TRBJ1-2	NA	TGTGCCAGCAGTAAATGGGGACAGGGGGATTATGGCTACACCTTC	CASSKWGQGDYGYTF
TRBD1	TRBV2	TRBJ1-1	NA	TGTGCCAGCTCTCGGGACAGGGGGCGGACTGAAGCTTTCTTT	CASSRDRGRTEAFF
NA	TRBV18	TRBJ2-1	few	TGTGCCAGCTCACCTACCGGGACACCCCACAATGAGCAGTTCTTC	CASSPTGTPHNEQFF
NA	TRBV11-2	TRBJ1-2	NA	TGTGCCAGCAGCTTAGATCTTCGGCAGGGGAACTATGGCTACACCTTC	CASSLDLRQGNYGYTF
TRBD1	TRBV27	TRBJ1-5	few	TGTGCCAGCAGCCTAGACAGGGGGGGAAATCAGCCCCAGCATTTT	CASSLDRGGNQPQHF
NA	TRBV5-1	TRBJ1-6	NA	TGCGCCAGCAGACCACGGGCAGGGGTGAGCTCCTATAATTCACCCCTCCACTTT	CASRPRAGVSSYNSPLHF
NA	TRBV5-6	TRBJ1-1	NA	TGTGCCAGCAGCTGGGGGGATAGGAACACTGAAGCTTTCTTT	CASSWGDRNTEAFF
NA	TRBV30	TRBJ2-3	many	TGTGCCTGGAGCAGCGGCTCTAGCACAGATACGCAGTATTTT	CAWSSGSSTDTQYF
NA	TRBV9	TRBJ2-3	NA	TGTGCCAGCAGCGTCGGTAATACAGATACGCAGTATTTT	CASSVGNTDTQYF
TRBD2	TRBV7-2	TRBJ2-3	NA	TGTGCCAGCAGCTTCCCCTCGGGGGGGGTAGGGGCAGATACGCAGTATTTT	CASSFPSGGVGADTQYF
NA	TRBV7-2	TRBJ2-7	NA	TGTGCCAGCAGCTTAGCGCGACTCCCGAGGGAAGAGCAGTACTTC	CASSLARLPREEQYF
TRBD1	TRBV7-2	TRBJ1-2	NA	TGTGCCAGCAGCTTGCGGGGACAGGCTGCAGATGGCTACACCTTC	CASSLRGQAADGYTF
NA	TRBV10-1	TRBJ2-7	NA	TGCGCCAGCAGTGGCTCCTCAGGGGATCTACGCGAGCAGTACTTC	CASSGSSGDLREQYF
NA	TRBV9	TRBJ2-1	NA	TGTGCCAGCAGCGTCTCCGGGACAAGCTACAATGAGCAGTTCTTC	CASSVSGTSYNEQFF
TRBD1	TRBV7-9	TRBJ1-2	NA	TGTGCCAGCAGCTTATCGGACAGGGGACTTAGGGGCTACACCTTC	CASSLSDRGLRGYTF
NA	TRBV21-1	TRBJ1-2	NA	TGTGCCAGCAGCAGGGGACAGGGGTGTAACTATGGCTACACCTTC	CASSRGQGCNYGYTF
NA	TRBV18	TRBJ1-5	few	TGTGCCAGCTCACCATATAGGGGCAGGGGCAATCAGCCCCAGCATTTT	CASSPYRGRGNQPQHF
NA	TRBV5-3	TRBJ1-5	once	TGTGCCAGAAGCTTGTGTGGATTGTCCCATAGCAATCAGCCCCAGCATTTT	CARSLCGLSHSNQPQHF
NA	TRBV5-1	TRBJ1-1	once	TGCGCCAGCAGCTCGTCCTACCCGACCACTGAAGCTTTCTTT	CASSSSYPTTEAFF
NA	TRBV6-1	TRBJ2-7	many	TGTGCCAGCAGTGAAGGTTACGAGCAGTACTTC	CASSEGYEQYF
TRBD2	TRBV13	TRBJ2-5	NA	TGTGCCAGCAGCCCTAGCCGGCAGCGGGATACGCATGAGACCCAGTACTTC	CASSPSRQRDTHETQYF
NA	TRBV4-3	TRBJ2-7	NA	TGCGCCAGCAGCCAAGATCTTGGACCGGGCTATCAGTACTTC	CASSQDLGPGYQYF
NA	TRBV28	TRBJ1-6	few	TGTGCCAGCAGGGATCTTAATTCACCCCTCCACTTT	CASRDLNSPLHF
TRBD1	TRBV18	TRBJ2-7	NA	TGTGCCAGCTCACCAACCAGGACAGAACAGGGGGAGCAGTACTTC	CASSPTRTEQGEQYF
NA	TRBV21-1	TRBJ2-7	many	TGTGCCAGCAGCAAAGCGCGGTATGAGCAGTACTTC	CASSKARYEQYF
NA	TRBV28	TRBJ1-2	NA	TGTGCCAGCAGTTTAGAGGTGGGCTACACCTTC	CASSLEVGYTF
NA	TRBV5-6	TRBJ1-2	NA	TGTGCCAGCAGCTTGAGGGTACAGGGTTATGGCTACACCTTC	CASSLRVQGYGYTF
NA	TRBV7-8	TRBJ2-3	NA	TGTGCCAGCAGCTTAGTTTCGGCGGGACACACAGATACGCAGTATTTT	CASSLVSAGHTDTQYF